The 12 T cell receptor beta chains reported below all come from one sample, sequenced in a study of blood T cells in healthy people across ages. The second PCR ran roughly 7 to 11 cycles with a sample-barcoded 5' primer and J-beta primers. TCRdb passed the 5' RACE reads through MiXCR, listing each CDR3 protein once. Of 550,000 to 600,000 distinct CDR3 sequences in the sample, less than 60% were seen once. The material sequenced was blood. All receptors come from a man of 80 years or more in good health.

The V call is TRBV11-1, the J call TRBJ2-1; the match to TRBD1 covers 8 bases. Germline V gene sequence: CDR1 SGHAT, CDR2 FQDESV (reference sequence). V dropped 9 bases and J dropped 4; count of bases not matched to a gene: 8. The CDR3 extends over 14 amino acids. CDR3 in DNA: TGTGCCAGTGGGACAGGCCCTACGTACAATGAGCAGTTCTTC. Translation gives CASGTGPTYNEQFF.

The chain links TRBV11-2 to TRBJ2-5; TRBD1 aligns across 7 bases. The tail of the sequence fits TRBJ2-7 better, so the J call may be wrong. The germline V gene encodes CDR1 SGHAT and CDR2 FQNNGV. The CDR3 is 15 residues long. CDR3 nucleotides: TGTGCCAGCACCCACGACCGTGACAGGGTGGTCGAGCAGTACTTC. This codes for CASTHDRDRVVEQYF.

The V and J genes are TRBV29-1 and TRBJ2-2; the match to TRBD2 covers 9 bases. The germline CDR1 and CDR2 sequences are SQVTM and ANQGSEA. The ends lost 5 bases at V and 5 bases at J; junction bases unmatched: 6. The CDR3 spans 14 residues. CDR3 DNA sequence: TGCAGCGTTATGGCGGGGGGGATGACCGGGGAGCTGTTTTTT. It codes for CSVMAGGMTGELFF.

This chain connects TRBV7-9 to TRBJ2-5, with D maybe TRBD1 (5 bases). Germline V gene lookup returns CDR1 SEHNR and CDR2 FQNEAQ (reference sequence). The CDR3 consists of 14 residues. The germline V and J ends were trimmed by 1 base and 4 bases, with 10 bases remaining between them. The CDR3 nucleotides read TGTGCCAGCAGCTTAGACCGTAGGGGAGAGACCCAGTACTTC. Translating gives CASSLDRRGETQYF.

The rearrangement uses TRBV6-2 or TRBV6-3 and TRBJ2-7; no definite D call. Trimming removed 7 bases from V and 0 bases from J, with 13 bases in between. In germline, CDR1 is MNHEY, CDR2 SVGEGT. The CDR3 consists of 14 residues. In DNA form, the CDR3 reads TGTGCCAGCACCTCGACTTTTAGCTCCTACGAGCAGTACTTC. Its translation is CASTSTFSSYEQYF.

The CDR3 DNA is TGTGCCAGCAGTGCCACCACCCGGGGTGGGGCAGCTTTCTTT. Translation: CASSATTRGGAAFF. The V call is TRBV2, the J call TRBJ1-1; D is possibly TRBD1 (5 bases). The germline V and J ends were trimmed by 4 bases and 10 bases, with 19 bases remaining between them. The CDR3 totals 14 residues. Germline V gene lookup returns CDR1 SNHLY and CDR2 FYNNEI.

This clonotype was seen only a few times. The rearrangement links TRBV29-1 to TRBJ2-2; TRBD1 might be the D (6 bases). V was trimmed by 5 bases and J by 1 base, leaving 11 bases between them. In germline, CDR1 is SQVTM, CDR2 ANQGSEA. The CDR3 sequence is 14 residues long. The CDR3 coding sequence is TGCAGCGTTTCCGGGACAAGGAACACCGGGGAGCTGTTTTTT. Translation: CSVSGTRNTGELFF.

With respect to this clonotype: A much bigger clone sits one base away, suggesting this may be a read error. The genes are TRBV6-5 and TRBJ2-5; D is ambiguous. V was trimmed by 6 bases and J by 11 bases, leaving 19 bases between them. Germline lookup yields CDR1 MNHEY and CDR2 SVGAGI. This CDR3 comprises 13 residues. The CDR3 is CASSERRFEEQYF. The CDR3 DNA reads TGTGCCAGCAGCGAGAGACGGTTCGAGGAGCAGTACTTC.

Ten or more counts support this clonotype. The gene calls are TRBV20-1 and TRBJ2-5; unclear D gene. Germline CDR1 DFQATT, CDR2 SNEGSKA (reference sequence). The length of the CDR3 is 13 residues. Between the trimmed V and J ends, which lost 0 bases and 2 bases, there was a span of 7 bases. The CDR3 reads CSARDGGQETQYF. In nucleotides, the CDR3 is TGCAGTGCTAGAGACGGCGGACAAGAGACCCAGTACTTC.

This clonotype was seen just once. The chain uses TRBV5-1 and TRBJ2-1; 9 nucleotides align to TRBD2. This CDR3 has 14 amino acids. Germline CDR1 is SGHRS and CDR2 is YFSETQ. Trimming cost V 2 bases and J 5 bases; bases outside gene matches: 2. In DNA, the CDR3 is TGCGCCAGCAGCTTTAGCGGGAGTCACAATGAGCAGTTCTTC. It is translated as CASSFSGSHNEQFF.

The chain uses TRBV6-6 and TRBJ2-3, with D possibly being TRBD2 (6 bases). The V gene lost 6 bases and the J gene lost 0 bases, with 10 bases spanning the gap. This CDR3 region has 14 residues. Germline assignment: CDR1 MNHNY and CDR2 SVGAGI (reference sequence). The CDR3 DNA reads TGTGCCAGCAGCCACGCGGGGAGCACAGATACGCAGTATTTT. It encodes CASSHAGSTDTQYF.

This clonotype was detected only once. The genes are TRBV20-1 and TRBJ2-1; D call uncertain. This CDR3 comprises 13 residues. The V gene lost 3 bases and the J gene lost 4 bases, with 10 bases spanning the gap. Germline V lookup: CDR1 DFQATT, CDR2 SNEGSKA (reference sequence). CDR3 DNA: TGCAGTGCTAGGGGGATCCTATACAATGAGCAGTTCTTC. Its translation is CSARGILYNEQFF.